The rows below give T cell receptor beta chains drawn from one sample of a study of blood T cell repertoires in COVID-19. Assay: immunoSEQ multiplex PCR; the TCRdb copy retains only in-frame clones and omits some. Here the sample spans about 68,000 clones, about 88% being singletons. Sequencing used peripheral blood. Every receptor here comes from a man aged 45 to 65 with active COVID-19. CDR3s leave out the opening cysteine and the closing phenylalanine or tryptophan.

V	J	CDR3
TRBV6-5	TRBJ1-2	ASSYSKWTLYYGYT
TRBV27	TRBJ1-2	ASSGDRGFGGYT
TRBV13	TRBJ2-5	ASSLGLEETQY
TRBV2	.	ASSVLGGIQY
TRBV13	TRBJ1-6	ASSFTGGWGSPLH
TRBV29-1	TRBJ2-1	SVEGGSYNEQF
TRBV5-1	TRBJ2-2	ASTSGRTGELF
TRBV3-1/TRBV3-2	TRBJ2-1	ASSPSLTSGGAGEQF
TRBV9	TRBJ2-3	ASNPVSTDTQY
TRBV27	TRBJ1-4	ASNGGAGNEKLF
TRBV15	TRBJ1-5	ATGGPYNGNQPQH
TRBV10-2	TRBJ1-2	ASSAGTLNYGYT
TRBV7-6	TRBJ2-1	ASSLVTGGHEQF
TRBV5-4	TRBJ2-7	ASSLGGQRYEQY
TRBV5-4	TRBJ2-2	ASSFQGNMGELF
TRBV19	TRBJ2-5	ASSIGDSLRETQY
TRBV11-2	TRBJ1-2	ASSLGRGREDYGYT
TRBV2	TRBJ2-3	ASSQQTGSSDTQY
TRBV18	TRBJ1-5	ASSPHAPGGTQPQH
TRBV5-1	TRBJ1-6	ASSRGDSTLNSPLH
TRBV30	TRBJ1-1	AWDRRAATEAF
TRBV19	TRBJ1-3	ASSMTLGQIGNTIY
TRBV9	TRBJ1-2	ASSPTGGEGYGYT
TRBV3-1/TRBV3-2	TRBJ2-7	ASSPASGGSYEQY
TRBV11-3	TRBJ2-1	ASSSGQTDEQF
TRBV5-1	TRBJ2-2	ASSSPGGDTGELF
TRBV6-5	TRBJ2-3	ASRFSGASTDTQY
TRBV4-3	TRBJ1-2	ASSQDLARLYGYT
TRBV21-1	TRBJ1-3	ASSKIEDTGNTIY
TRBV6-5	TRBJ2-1	ASSRVSGYNEQF
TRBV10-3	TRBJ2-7	AISVTKRIEAIGVSYEQY
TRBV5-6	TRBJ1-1	ASSRLTQGEPGKAF
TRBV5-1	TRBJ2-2	ASSHSGVQGGSDTGELF
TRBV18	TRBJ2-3	ASSPLIAGGSDTQY
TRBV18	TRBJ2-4	ASSPVQGPLENIQY
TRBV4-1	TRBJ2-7	ASSQKSTGLYEQY
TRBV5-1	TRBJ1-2	ASSLDRAGDGYT
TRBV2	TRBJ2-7	ASRATGGIYEQY
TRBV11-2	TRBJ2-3	ASSFRGAHTDTQY
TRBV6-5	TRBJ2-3	ASSSLPDPADTQY
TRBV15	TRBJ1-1	ATSRGGTGSDAF
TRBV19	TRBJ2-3	ASRPGKGSYTDTQY
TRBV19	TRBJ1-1	ASSPGIGAF
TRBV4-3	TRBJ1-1	ASSQGQGGTEAF
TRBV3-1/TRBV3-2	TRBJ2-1	ASSFQGRFHEQF
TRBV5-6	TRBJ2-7	ASSSGVLRWEQY
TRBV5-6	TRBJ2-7	ASSLVGQAYEQY
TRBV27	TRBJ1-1	ASSPLTGIRNTEAF
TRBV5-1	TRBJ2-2	ASSPGVTGELF
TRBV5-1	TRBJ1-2	ASSPSQGRVVGYT
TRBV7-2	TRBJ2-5	ASSLFGQIQETQY
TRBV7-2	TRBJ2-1	ASSLIPGGAYNEQF
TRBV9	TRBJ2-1	ASSISGDTYNEQF
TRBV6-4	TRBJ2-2	ASSGQGARTGELF
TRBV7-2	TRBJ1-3	ASSLFLAANTRGTIY
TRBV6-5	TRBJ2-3	ASSLAGGSGDTQY
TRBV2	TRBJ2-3	ASSDGSGGQTRTDTQY
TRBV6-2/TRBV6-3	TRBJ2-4	ASSGLAGSKNIQY
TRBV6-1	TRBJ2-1	ASSEQGQLTYNEQF